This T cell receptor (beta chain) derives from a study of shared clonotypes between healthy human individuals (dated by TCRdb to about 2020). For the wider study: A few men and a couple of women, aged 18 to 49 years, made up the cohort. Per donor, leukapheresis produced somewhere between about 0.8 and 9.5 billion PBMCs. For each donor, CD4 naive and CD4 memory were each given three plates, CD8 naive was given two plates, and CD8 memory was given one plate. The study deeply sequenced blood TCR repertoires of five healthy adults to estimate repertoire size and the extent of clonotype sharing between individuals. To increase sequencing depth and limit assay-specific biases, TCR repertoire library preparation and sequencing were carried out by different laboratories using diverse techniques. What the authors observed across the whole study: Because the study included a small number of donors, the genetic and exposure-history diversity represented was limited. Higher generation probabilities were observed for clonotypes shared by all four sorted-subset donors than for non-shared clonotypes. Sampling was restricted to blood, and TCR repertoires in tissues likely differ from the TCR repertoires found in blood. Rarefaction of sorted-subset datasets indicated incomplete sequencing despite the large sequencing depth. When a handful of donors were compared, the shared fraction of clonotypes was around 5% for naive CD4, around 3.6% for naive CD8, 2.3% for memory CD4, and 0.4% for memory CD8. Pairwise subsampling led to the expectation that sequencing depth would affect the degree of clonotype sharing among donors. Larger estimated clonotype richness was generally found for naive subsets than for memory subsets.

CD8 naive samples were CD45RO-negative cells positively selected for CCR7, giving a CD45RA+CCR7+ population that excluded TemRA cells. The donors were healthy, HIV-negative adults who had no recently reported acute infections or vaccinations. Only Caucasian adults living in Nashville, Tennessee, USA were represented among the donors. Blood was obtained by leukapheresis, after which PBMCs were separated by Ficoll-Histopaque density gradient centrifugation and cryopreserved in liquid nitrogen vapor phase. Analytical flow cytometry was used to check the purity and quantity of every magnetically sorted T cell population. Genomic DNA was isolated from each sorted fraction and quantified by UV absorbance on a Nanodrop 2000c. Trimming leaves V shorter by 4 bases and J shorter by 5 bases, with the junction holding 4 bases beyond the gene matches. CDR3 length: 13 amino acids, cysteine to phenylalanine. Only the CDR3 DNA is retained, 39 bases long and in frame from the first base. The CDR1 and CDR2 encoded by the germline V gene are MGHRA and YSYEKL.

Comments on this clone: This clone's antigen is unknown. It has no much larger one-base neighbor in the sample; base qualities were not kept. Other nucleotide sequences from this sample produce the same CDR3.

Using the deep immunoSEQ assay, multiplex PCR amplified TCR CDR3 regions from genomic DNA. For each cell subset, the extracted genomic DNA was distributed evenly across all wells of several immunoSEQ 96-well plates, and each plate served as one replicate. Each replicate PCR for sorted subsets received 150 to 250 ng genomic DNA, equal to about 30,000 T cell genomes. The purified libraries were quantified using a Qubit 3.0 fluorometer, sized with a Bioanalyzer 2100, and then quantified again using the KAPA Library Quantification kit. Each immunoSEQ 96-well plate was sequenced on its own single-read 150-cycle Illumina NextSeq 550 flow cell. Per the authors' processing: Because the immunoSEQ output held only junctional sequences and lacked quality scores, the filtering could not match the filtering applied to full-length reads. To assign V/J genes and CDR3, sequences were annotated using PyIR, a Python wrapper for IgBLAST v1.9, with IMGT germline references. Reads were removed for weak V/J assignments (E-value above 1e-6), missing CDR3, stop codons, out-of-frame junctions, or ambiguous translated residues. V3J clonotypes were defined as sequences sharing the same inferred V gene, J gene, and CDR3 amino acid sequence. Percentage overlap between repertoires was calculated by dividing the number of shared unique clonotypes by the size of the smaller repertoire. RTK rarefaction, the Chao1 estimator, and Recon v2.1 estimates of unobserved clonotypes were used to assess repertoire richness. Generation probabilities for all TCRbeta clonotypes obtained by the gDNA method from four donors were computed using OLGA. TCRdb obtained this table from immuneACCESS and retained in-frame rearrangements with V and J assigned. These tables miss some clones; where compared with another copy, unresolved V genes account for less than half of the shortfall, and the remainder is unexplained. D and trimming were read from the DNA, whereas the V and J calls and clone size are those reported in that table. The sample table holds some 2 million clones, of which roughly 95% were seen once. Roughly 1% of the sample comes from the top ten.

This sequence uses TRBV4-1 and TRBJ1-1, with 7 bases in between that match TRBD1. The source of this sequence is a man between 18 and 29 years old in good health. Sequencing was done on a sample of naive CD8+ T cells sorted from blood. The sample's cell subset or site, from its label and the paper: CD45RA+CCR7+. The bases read TGCGCCAGCAGCCGACAGGGTGGGACTGAAGCTTTCTTT. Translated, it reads CASSRQGGTEAFF.